This T cell receptor beta chain originates from a study of CD4 T cells in relation to SARS-CoV-2 and coronaviruses. V lost 3 bases, J lost 8 bases, and 11 bases lay in between. The length of the CDR3 is 13 residues. Germline assignment: CDR1 SGHTA and CDR2 FQGTGA. This clone was detected only once. The antigen remains undetermined. TCRdb's copy holds only in-frame clones and misses some; the assay was immunoSEQ multiplex PCR. The data contain around 41,000 clones, nearly 85% of them seen just once; the ten biggest clones take up 0.95% to 1.5%. The receptor's source is an adult with COVID-19. This rearrangement joins TRBV7-3 to TRBJ2-1; tentatively, D is TRBD2 (6 bases). Sequenced: naive CD4+ T cells from PBMCs, cultured in vitro. The subset was: naive CD4+ T cells isolated by negative enrichment. CDR3 loop: CASSLTRRDEQFF. For the CDR3, the DNA is TGTGCCAGCAGCTTGACTAGGAGGGATGAGCAGTTCTTC.